This is a list of T cell receptor beta chains from one sample in a study of PD-1 blockade in classical Hodgkin lymphoma. Sequencing used immunoSEQ multiplex PCR; TCRdb keeps in-frame clones, though not all of them. The sample yields 11,000 to 15,000 clones, roughly four fifths seen once. The material was peripheral blood mononuclear cells (PBMCs), obtained at baseline. The origin of the receptors is a human donor with classical Hodgkin lymphoma. Each CDR3 is given with its conserved first and last residue. The D gene is left open where the match is weak. Rows give clone size only sometimes, using once, few, many, or a class for an expanded clone.

-	-	TRBV14	TRBJ2-1	CASSQGGGGGDEQFF	TGTGCCAGCAGCCAAGGAGGAGGTGGAGGCGATGAGCAGTTCTTC
TRBD1	-	TRBV7-2	TRBJ1-1	CASSLNDRGTEAFF	TGTGCCAGCAGCCTAAACGACAGGGGAACTGAAGCTTTCTTT
-	-	TRBV4-1	TRBJ1-1	CASSQDPNREAFF	TGCGCCAGCAGCCAAGATCCGAACAGGGAAGCTTTCTTT
TRBD2	-	TRBV10-1	TRBJ2-1	CASSESGTRIYEQFF	TGCGCCAGCAGTGAATCCGGGACTAGAATATATGAGCAGTTCTTC
-	-	TRBV10-2	TRBJ2-5	CASSEAGTYEETQYF	TGCGCCAGCAGTGAGGCCGGGACGTACGAAGAGACCCAGTACTTC
-	-	TRBV5-1	TRBJ2-5	CASSLLSRGPQETQYF	TGCGCCAGCAGCTTGTTAAGTAGGGGTCCCCAAGAGACCCAGTACTTC
-	-	TRBV27	TRBJ1-6	CASRGLGGSYNSPLHF	TGTGCCAGCAGGGGACTAGGAGGCTCCTATAATTCACCCCTCCACTTT
TRBD1	-	TRBV18	TRBJ1-4	CASSPVGTGSFSATNEKLFF	TGTGCCAGCTCACCGGTTGGGACAGGAAGCTTCTCGGCAACTAATGAAAAACTGTTTTTT
-	-	TRBV15	TRBJ1-1	CATRNRDMNTEAFF	TGTGCCACCAGAAACAGGGACATGAACACTGAAGCTTTCTTT
-	few	TRBV4-3	TRBJ2-7	CASSQDRQEPYF	TGCGCCAGCAGCCAAGATCGACAGGAGCCGTACTTC
-	-	TRBV29-1	TRBJ2-2	CSVDRANTGELFF	TGCAGCGTTGATCGGGCGAACACCGGGGAGCTGTTTTTT
TRBD2	-	TRBV5-1	TRBJ2-5	CASSLGNSGVETQYF	TGCGCCAGCAGCTTGGGGAATAGCGGGGTGGAGACCCAGTACTTC
TRBD1	-	TRBV6-5	TRBJ1-2	CASTPGQEEGYTF	TGTGCCAGCACCCCGGGACAGGAGGAAGGCTACACCTTC
TRBD1	-	TRBV10-1	TRBJ2-1	CASSDAGDSFNNEQFF	TGCGCCAGCAGTGATGCCGGGGACAGTTTTAACAATGAGCAGTTCTTC
TRBD2	-	TRBV7-9	TRBJ2-7	CASSGPGTSIYEQYF	TGTGCCAGCAGCGGACCCGGGACTAGTATCTACGAGCAGTACTTC
TRBD2	-	TRBV10-3	TRBJ2-1	CAISPSGGSFSYNEQFF	TGTGCCATCAGTCCTAGCGGGGGTTCTTTCTCCTACAATGAGCAGTTCTTC
-	-	TRBV5-4	TRBJ1-1	CASSLRSVGDPEAFF	TGTGCCAGCAGCTTGCGGTCTGTCGGAGACCCTGAAGCTTTCTTT
TRBD2	-	TRBV27	TRBJ2-2	CASTFTLAGASNTGELFF	TGTGCCAGCACTTTTACCCTAGCGGGGGCCTCGAACACCGGGGAGCTGTTTTTT
-	-	TRBV6-6	TRBJ2-7	CASRNGVYEQYF	TGTGCCAGCAGAAACGGAGTTTACGAGCAGTACTTC
TRBD1	-	TRBV5-1	TRBJ2-6	CASSFRGTDPSGANVLTF	TGCGCCAGCAGCTTCAGGGGGACAGACCCCTCTGGGGCCAACGTCCTGACTTTC
-	once	TRBV7-2	TRBJ2-7	CVSSLGIVTYEQYF	TGTGTCAGCAGCTTAGGGATAGTAACCTACGAGCAGTACTTC
TRBD2	-	TRBV27	TRBJ2-7	CASRPLAGSRYEQYF	TGTGCCAGCAGACCTCTAGCGGGGTCCCGCTACGAGCAGTACTTC
-	-	TRBV5-1	TRBJ2-4	CASSEGQLREQYF	TGCGCCAGCAGCGAAGGACAGCTACGTGAGCAGTACTTC
-	-	TRBV29-1	TRBJ1-1	CSVDRDGTEAFF	TGCAGCGTTGACAGGGATGGCACTGAAGCTTTCTTT
TRBD1	-	TRBV5-4	TRBJ1-4	CASSLAGQMSEKLFF	TGTGCCAGCAGCTTGGCGGGACAGATGAGTGAAAAACTGTTTTTT
TRBD2	-	TRBV15	TRBJ2-3	CATSVQLAGDTDTQYF	TGTGCCACCAGCGTACAACTAGCGGGAGACACAGATACGCAGTATTTT
-	-	TRBV10-3	TRBJ1-2	CAISESALFYYGYTF	TGTGCCATCAGTGAGTCAGCCTTATTCTACTATGGCTACACCTTC
-	-	TRBV18	TRBJ1-2	CASSPQGANYGYTF	TGTGCCAGCTCACCTCAGGGCGCTAACTATGGCTACACCTTC
-	-	TRBV10-1	TRBJ2-5	CASSSGDGQETQYF	TGCGCCAGCAGCTCCGGGGACGGACAAGAGACCCAGTACTTC
-	once	TRBV2	TRBJ2-7	CASKGGPSSYEQYF	TGTGCCAGCAAGGGGGGGCCGAGTTCCTACGAGCAGTACTTC
-	-	TRBV18	TRBJ1-2	CASAPGPGTISLYGYTF	TGTGCCAGCGCCCCGGGACCGGGGACGATCAGTCTATATGGCTACACCTTC
-	few	TRBV7-6	TRBJ1-3	CASSLARQGTGNTIYF	TGTGCCAGCAGCTTAGCGCGGCAGGGGACAGGAAACACCATATATTTT
TRBD1	-	TRBV18	TRBJ1-1	CASSLDRGSTEAFF	TGTGCCAGCTCATTGGACAGGGGGTCAACTGAAGCTTTCTTT
-	-	TRBV18	TRBJ2-3	CASSPGRKQYF	TGTGCCAGCTCACCGGGACGGAAGCAGTATTTT
TRBD1	-	TRBV2	TRBJ1-1	CASTGQSDTEAFF	TGTGCCAGCACGGGACAGAGCGACACTGAAGCTTTCTTT
-	-	TRBV6-5	TRBJ2-3	CASSLQSTDTQYF	TGTGCCAGCAGTTTACAGAGCACAGATACGCAGTATTTT
-	-	TRBV7-6	TRBJ2-5	CASSAIGLSLETQYF	TGTGCCAGCAGCGCGATCGGGCTAAGCCTTGAGACCCAGTACTTC
-	-	TRBV7-9	TRBJ1-3	CASSLAGLSGNTIYF	TGTGCCAGCAGCTTAGCAGGACTCTCTGGAAACACCATATATTTT
-	-	TRBV29-1	TRBJ1-1	CSVGEDTEAFF	TGCAGCGTTGGGGAGGACACTGAAGCTTTCTTT
TRBD1	-	TRBV9	TRBJ1-2	CASSVGRTGNGYTF	TGTGCCAGCAGCGTAGGTCGGACAGGGAACGGCTACACCTTC